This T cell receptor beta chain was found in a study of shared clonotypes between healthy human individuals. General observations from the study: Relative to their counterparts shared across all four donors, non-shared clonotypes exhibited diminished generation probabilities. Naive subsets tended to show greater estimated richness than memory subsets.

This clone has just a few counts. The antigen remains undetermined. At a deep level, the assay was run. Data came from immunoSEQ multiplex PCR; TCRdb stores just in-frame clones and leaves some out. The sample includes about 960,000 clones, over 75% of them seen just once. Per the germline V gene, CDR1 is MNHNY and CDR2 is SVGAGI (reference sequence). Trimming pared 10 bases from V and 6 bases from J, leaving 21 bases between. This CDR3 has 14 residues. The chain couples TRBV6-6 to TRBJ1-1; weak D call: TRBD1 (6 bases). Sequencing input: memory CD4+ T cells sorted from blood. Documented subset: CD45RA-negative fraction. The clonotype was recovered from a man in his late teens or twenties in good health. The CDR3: CATGSGGGRPEAFF. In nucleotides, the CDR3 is TGTGCCACCGGCTCGGGCGGGGGGCGGCCTGAAGCTTTCTTT.